Following are 30 T cell receptor beta chains from one sample sequenced in a study of blood T cells in healthy people across ages. Then a second PCR, running about 6 to 11 cycles, was carried out with a sample-barcoded 5' primer and a J-beta primer mix. TCRdb re-analysed the 5' RACE reads in MiXCR, keeping a single row per CDR3 protein. Found here are some 930,000 distinct CDR3 sequences, 25% to 35% of them singletons; the top ten hold around 9.6%. These same data were also listed under a study on T cells of mothers and their children.

Sequencing was carried out using blood. These receptors were taken from a woman in her thirties or forties in good health.

This clonotype was observed many times. The V gene is TRBV7-8, the J gene TRBJ2-7; D may be TRBD1 (5 bases). From germline, CDR1 is SGHVS and CDR2 FQNEAQ. Trimming shortened V by 5 bases and J by 3 bases, and 20 bases separated the two germline ends. CDR3 length: 16 amino acids. DNA for the CDR3: TGTGCCAGCAGCCCGAGAGGAAGACAAGGGGTCTACGAGCAGTACTTC. This translates into CASSPRGRQGVYEQYF. The full variable domain, rest sourced from reference TRBV7-8 and TRBJ2-7, is GAGVSQSPRYKVAKRGQDVALRCDPISGHVSLFWYQQALGQGPEFLTYFQNEAQLDKSGLPSDRFFAERPEGSVSTLKIQRTQQEDSAVYLCASSPRGRQGVYEQYFGPGTRLTVT.

The chain couples TRBV19 to TRBJ2-1, with unresolved D. CDR3 length equals 15 residues. Germline V CDR1 and CDR2: LNHDA, SQIVND (reference sequence). Trimming removed 7 bases from V and 0 bases from J, with 13 bases in between. The CDR3 sequence: CASMSAQSSYNEQFF. The CDR3 DNA reads as TGTGCCAGTATGAGTGCTCAGAGCTCCTACAATGAGCAGTTCTTC.

CDR3 protein: CASSQVTESSYNEQFF. The CDR3 bases are TGCGCCAGCAGCCAAGTTACAGAAAGCTCCTACAATGAGCAGTTCTTC. The genes are TRBV4-1 and TRBJ2-1; no clear D gene. V shed 1 base and J shed 0 bases, with 10 bases lying between them. CDR3 length equals 16 residues. CDR1 and CDR2 from the germline V gene are MGHRA and YSYEKL.

This clonotype was seen repeatedly, ten times or more. The chain is built from TRBV12-3 or TRBV12-4 and TRBJ1-2; D possibly corresponds to TRBD1 (6 bases). The CDR3 extends over 13 amino acids. Trimming shortened V by 5 bases and J by 7 bases, and 14 bases separated the two germline ends. The CDR3 protein is CASSEGGDIGYTF. CDR3 nucleotides: TGTGCCAGCAGTGAGGGGGGGGATATTGGCTACACCTTC.

This sequence joins TRBV7-9 and TRBJ2-3, with 9 bases identical to TRBD2. This CDR3 region has 17 residues. The ends lost 1 base at V and 1 base at J; junction bases unmatched: 6. CDR1 is SEHNR and CDR2 is FQNEAQ in the germline V gene (reference sequence). The CDR3 here is CASSLVAGVLGTDTQYF. CDR3 DNA: TGTGCCAGCAGCTTAGTAGCGGGGGTCCTTGGCACAGATACGCAGTATTTT.

This clonotype was seen ten or more times. The rearrangement joins TRBV12-3 or TRBV12-4 to TRBJ2-7; 8 nucleotides align to TRBD1. V lost 7 bases, J lost 3 bases, and 5 bases stayed unmatched. This CDR3 is built from 13 residues. The CDR3, as DNA: TGTGCCAGCAAATCGACAGGGGTCTACGAGCAGTACTTC. Translated: CASKSTGVYEQYF.

The chain recombines TRBV27 with TRBJ1-2, with unresolved D. The CDR3 totals 13 residues. CDR1 and CDR2 from the germline V gene are MNHEY and SMNVEV (reference sequence). V was shortened by 2 bases and J by 8 bases, with 12 bases between the two germline ends. For the CDR3, the DNA is TGTGCCAGCAGTTTAAGCCCGTCGAGGGGCTACACCTTC. Translation: CASSLSPSRGYTF.

The chain couples TRBV7-2 to TRBJ2-1; unclear D gene. Trimming removed 1 base from V and 7 bases from J, with 8 bases in between. The CDR3 has 13 residues. The V gene's germline CDR1 is SGHTA and CDR2 FQGNSA. Written as DNA, the CDR3 is TGTGCCAGCAGCTTAGGGCTCGTAAATGAGCAGTTCTTC. It codes for CASSLGLVNEQFF.

At least ten counts were recorded for this clonotype. V and J are TRBV11-2 and TRBJ2-7, with TRBD2 identical over 7 bases. Germline lookup yields CDR1 SGHAT and CDR2 FQNNGV. V shed 5 bases, J shed 3 bases, and the junction held 7 bases outside the gene matches. There are 14 residues in the CDR3. The chain's CDR3 is CASSPSGPFYEQYF. In DNA form, the CDR3 reads TGTGCCAGCAGCCCTAGCGGACCGTTCTACGAGCAGTACTTC.

The J gene is TRBJ2-5, the V gene TRBV4-1; TRBD2 is a possible D gene (6 bases). The CDR3 has 15 residues. From germline, CDR1 is MGHRA and CDR2 YSYEKL. The V end was cut by 1 base, the J end by 4 bases, with 13 bases between. The CDR3 protein is CASSQGRLDRETQYF. DNA of the CDR3: TGCGCCAGCAGCCAAGGGCGACTAGACAGAGAGACCCAGTACTTC.

V gene TRBV2 combines with J gene TRBJ2-1; 8 nucleotides line up with TRBD2. The CDR3 totals 15 residues. Germline loops: CDR1 SNHLY, CDR2 FYNNEI. The V gene end was trimmed by 7 bases and the J gene end by 5 bases; junction bases not matched to a gene: 10. CDR3 DNA sequence: TGTGCCAGCAACCGACAGATAGCGGGAAACAATGAGCAGTTCTTC. Its translation is CASNRQIAGNNEQFF. The full variable domain, with the rest looked up from reference TRBV2 and TRBJ2-1, is EPEVTQTPSHQVTQMGQEVILRCVPISNHLYFYWYRQILGQKVEFLVSFYNNEISEKSEIFDDQFSVERPDGSNFTLKIRSTKLEDSAMYFCASNRQIAGNNEQFFGPGTRLTVL.

This clonotype was observed a few times. The V gene is TRBV18, the J gene TRBJ2-7, with TRBD2 as a possible D gene (7 bases). Germline V gene sequence: CDR1 KGHSH, CDR2 LQKENI. V dropped 3 bases and J dropped 0 bases, with 15 bases sitting between them. This CDR3 has 16 residues. CDR3 bases: TGTGCCAGCTCACCGAGGGGGGGAACATTCTCCTACGAGCAGTACTTC. Protein product: CASSPRGGTFSYEQYF.

V and J are TRBV20-1 and TRBJ2-7; TRBD1 might be the D (8 bases). Trimming stripped 5 bases from V and 2 bases from J, with 19 bases between. Germline V lookup: CDR1 DFQATT, CDR2 SNEGSKA (reference sequence). This CDR3 spans 15 amino acids. CDR3 DNA: TGCAGTGCTCGCCTGGGAGGGACAGGCGCCTACGAGCAGTACTTC. Protein product: CSARLGGTGAYEQYF.

Ten or more counts support this clonotype. The V gene is TRBV6-1, the J gene TRBJ2-3; no definite D call. Trimming cost V 3 bases and J 8 bases, with 18 bases left between them. The CDR3 contains 15 residues. CDR1 and CDR2 from the germline V gene are MNHNS and SASEGT. CDR3 DNA: TGTGCCAGCAGTGAGGGTCAGTGGCTCGGAGCTACGCAGTATTTT. This gives the protein CASSEGQWLGATQYF.

V is TRBV6-2 or TRBV6-3 and J is TRBJ1-5, with a tentative D call TRBD1 (6 bases). This CDR3 spans 14 amino acids. CDR1 and CDR2 (germline): MNHEY, SVGEGT. Trimming left V 6 bases short and J 5 bases short, with 14 bases between. CDR3 DNA sequence: TGTGCCAGCAGGCCCCGGGACACATATCAGCCCCAGCATTTT. It codes for CASRPRDTYQPQHF.

This rearrangement joins TRBV9 to TRBJ1-6, with D possibly TRBD1 on 6 matching bases. The CDR3 sequence is 15 residues long. Germline V gene sequence: CDR1 SGDLS, CDR2 YYNGEE. V dropped 2 bases and J dropped 9 bases, with 15 bases sitting between them. The CDR3 DNA follows: TGTGCCAGCAGCGTGGGGATGGACAGCGTTTCACCCCTCCACTTT. Amino acid sequence: CASSVGMDSVSPLHF.

This clonotype was picked up many times. CDR3 amino acids: CASSLGQGADGANVLTF. CDR3 DNA sequence: TGTGCCAGCAGTCTCGGACAGGGGGCGGACGGGGCCAACGTCCTGACTTTC. The rearrangement joins TRBV28 to TRBJ2-6; 11 bases fit TRBD1. Germline values: CDR1 MDHEN, CDR2 SYDVKM. The V and J ends lost 5 bases and 4 bases, in that order; junction bases with no gene match: 7. The CDR3 sequence is 17 residues long.

As regards this clonotype: With a much larger clone just one base away, this may be a read error. The V gene is TRBV19, the J gene TRBJ2-5; 9 bases agree with TRBD2. The J segment lost 11 bases and the V segment lost 1 base, leaving 11 bases of the junction unmatched. The CDR3 has 15 amino acids. Germline V lookup: CDR1 LNHDA, CDR2 SQIVND (reference sequence). CDR3 loop: CASSIGSGRANEQYF. The CDR3 DNA reads TGTGCCAGTAGTATAGGTAGCGGGAGAGCTAATGAGCAGTACTTC. Full variable domain (outside the CDR3, taken from reference TRBV19 and TRBJ2-5): DGGITQSPKYLFRKEGQNVTLSCEQNLNHDAMYWYRQDPGQGLRLIYYSQIVNDFQKGDIAEGYSVSREKKESFPLTVTSAQKNPTAFYLCASSIGSGRANEQYFGPGTRLLVL.

This clonotype was found a few times. This sequence joins TRBV20-1 and TRBJ1-6; 11 bases line up with TRBD1. Germline V gene sequence: CDR1 DFQATT, CDR2 SNEGSKA (reference sequence). The CDR3 is 14 residues long. Trimming removed 7 bases from V and 9 bases from J; junction bases left unmatched: 8. The CDR3 DNA reads as TGCAGTGTTCCGCGCGGACAGGGGGCTTCACCCCTCCACTTT. It specifies CSVPRGQGASPLHF.

This clonotype has at least ten counts. The rearrangement links TRBV7-2 to TRBJ2-3; perhaps TRBD1 as D (5 bases). This CDR3 is built from 17 residues. The V and J ends lost 1 base and 8 bases respectively, with 22 bases between them. Per germline, CDR1 SGHTA and CDR2 FQGNSA. The CDR3 nucleotides read TGTGCCAGCAGCTTAGAAGGTCGTCAGGGTGTTACGGGTACGCAGTATTTT. This encodes CASSLEGRQGVTGTQYF. The full variable domain, rest sourced from reference TRBV7-2 and TRBJ2-3, is GAGVSQSPSNKVTEKGKDVELRCDPISGHTALYWYRQSLGQGLEFLIYFQGNSAPDKSGLPSDRFSAERTGGSVSTLTIQRTQQEDSAVYLCASSLEGRQGVTGTQYFGPGTRLTVL.

J is TRBJ1-6 and V is TRBV27, with D possibly being TRBD1 (5 bases). This CDR3 has 12 residues. The germline CDR1 and CDR2 sequences are MNHEY and SMNVEV (reference sequence). V was shortened by 5 bases and J by 10 bases, with 9 bases between the two germline ends. As DNA, the CDR3 is TGTGCCAGCAGTACCTCAGGGTCACCCCTCCACTTT. It codes for CASSTSGSPLHF.

This clonotype came up many times. CDR3 sequence (DNA): TGTGCCAGCAGCTTAGGAAAACAGGCTAGCTACACCTTC. This encodes CASSLGKQASYTF. V gene TRBV7-9 combines with J gene TRBJ1-2, with D perhaps TRBD1 (5 bases). Germline CDR1 is SEHNR and CDR2 is FQNEAQ (reference sequence). The CDR3 is made up of 13 amino acids. The ends were cut back, 1 base at V and 9 bases at J, with 12 bases in the middle.

V usage is TRBV28 and J usage is TRBJ1-5; tentatively, D is TRBD1 (6 bases). CDR3 length equals 16 residues. CDR1 MDHEN and CDR2 SYDVKM come from the germline V gene. V was clipped by 4 bases and J by 2 bases, with 15 bases between them. The CDR3, as DNA: TGTGCCAGCAGTTCCGGACAGTCAAGGGGCAATCAGCCCCAGCATTTT. This translates into CASSSGQSRGNQPQHF.

In the case of this clonotype: The junction departs from germline at one end; a sequencing error may be responsible. This rearrangement joins TRBV4-2 to TRBJ1-2, with D tentatively TRBD1 (6 bases). Germline CDR1 reads LGHNA; CDR2 reads YNFKEQ. The CDR3 contains 16 residues. The DNA of the CDR3 is TGTGCCAACAGCCAGAGATCCTCACAGGGTAACTATGGCTACACCTTC. Its protein is CANSQRSSQGNYGYTF.

This clonotype has more than one count but fewer than ten. The chain joins TRBV7-3 to TRBJ2-1, with 8 bases lining up with TRBD1. The CDR3 length is 14 residues. V shed 5 bases and J 9 bases; nucleotides not matched to a gene: 9. Germline assignment: CDR1 SGHTA and CDR2 FQGTGA. The DNA of the CDR3 is TGTGCCAGCAGCCCTGGACAGGGCTATGGTGAGCAGTTCTTC. It translates to CASSPGQGYGEQFF.

The chain couples TRBV9 to TRBJ1-1; TRBD1 might be the D (5 bases). Germline CDR1 and CDR2: SGDLS and YYNGEE. V was cut by 4 bases and J by 0 bases, with 13 bases left in between. The CDR3 loop spans 15 amino acids. The CDR3 loop is CASSSSGTVNTEAFF. CDR3 bases: TGTGCCAGCAGCTCCTCTGGGACGGTGAACACTGAAGCTTTCTTT.

The chain recombines TRBV25-1 with TRBJ1-1; a weak D match, TRBD1 (5 bases). The germline V gene has CDR1 MGHDK and CDR2 SYGVNS. Trimming left V 3 bases short and J 0 bases short, with 11 bases between. The CDR3 covers 15 residues. CDR3 sequence: CASSEWGRMNTEAFF. Here the CDR3 DNA reads TGTGCCAGCAGTGAGTGGGGCAGGATGAACACTGAAGCTTTCTTT.

The V call is TRBV4-2, the J call TRBJ2-1, with TRBD2 identical over 7 bases. Germline V gene lookup returns CDR1 LGHNA and CDR2 YNFKEQ. This CDR3 spans 19 amino acids. V lost 0 bases and J lost 4; bases outside the gene matches: 15. CDR3: CASSQDPGVLGGKYNEQFF. DNA for the CDR3: TGTGCCAGCAGCCAAGATCCGGGGGTTCTGGGGGGGAAGTACAATGAGCAGTTCTTC.

The gene calls are TRBV29-1 and TRBJ1-2, with TRBD1 as a possible D gene (5 bases). The germline CDR1 and CDR2 sequences are SQVTM and ANQGSEA. V was shortened by 8 bases and J by 4 bases, with 17 bases between the two germline ends. The CDR3 runs 13 residues. CDR3 loop: CSTTTGDAYGYTF. In DNA form, the CDR3 reads TGCAGCACCACGACGGGGGATGCCTATGGCTACACCTTC. Based on the CDR3 plus reference TRBV29-1 and TRBJ1-2, the full variable domain is SAVISQKPSRDICQRGTSLTIQCQVDSQVTMMFWYRQQPGQSLTLIATANQGSEATYESGFVIDKFPISRPNLTFSTLTVSNMSPEDSSIYLCSTTTGDAYGYTFGSGTRLTVV.

This clonotype was seen only a few times. The rearrangement uses TRBV27 and TRBJ1-4; D is uncertain. CDR1 MNHEY and CDR2 SMNVEV come from the germline V gene (reference sequence). The CDR3 is made up of 13 amino acids. V was trimmed by 3 bases and J by 7 bases, leaving 9 bases between them. The CDR3 protein is CASSLGGFEKLFF. In DNA form, the CDR3 reads TGTGCCAGCAGTTTGGGTGGTTTTGAAAAACTGTTTTTT.